This TCR beta chain was identified during a study of T cells in Graves' hyperthyroidism and ophthalmopathy (dated by TCRdb to the late 2010s). Study-level background: Peripheral blood samples were taken at initial diagnosis, before any treatment was given. A discovery cohort of about a hundred patients, about 40 with Graves' ophthalmopathy and about 58 with stable Graves' hyperthyroidism, was used to find distinguishing TCR V-J signatures. Thyroid tissue and blood T-cell repertoires from about six Graves' hyperthyroidism patients were also compared in the study. For training and testing, the approximately 92 patients in the discovery cohort were randomly divided in a 7:3 ratio. According to the paper, TCR Vbeta CDR3 sequencing was carried out on over 130 peripheral blood samples, which came from some 41 ophthalmopathy, under 85 hyperthyroidism and about 17 progressor patients. Prospective prediction of ophthalmopathy was tested in an independent validation cohort of 18 to 20 hyperthyroidism patients and 15 to 17 patients who later progressed to ophthalmopathy. After blood sampling, hyperthyroidism patients were treated with methimazole at a starting dose of 30 mg daily, and ophthalmopathy patients were treated with high-dose intravenous methylprednisolone. The study at large found these results: Most expanded thyroid clonotypes (frequency above 0.001) were also detected in blood, suggesting blood repertoires may reflect thyroid immune responses. In cross-validation, a model built on a 13 V-J signature told ophthalmopathy apart from stable hyperthyroidism with 85% to 90% sensitivity and approximately 81% specificity, and in testing the same model reached 80%/75%. In validation, progression to ophthalmopathy was predicted by the model with almost 71% sensitivity and roughly 76% specificity, a median of approximately 6.5 months before onset. No statistical method was used to set the sample size in advance, and investigators knew the group allocation.

Ophthalmopathy patients had moderately to severely active disease, with a Clinical Activity Score of 3 or more, a NOSPECS grade of 4 or more, and a disease duration of less than 3 months. Patients with uncontrolled infections, other autoimmune diseases, pregnancy or lactation were excluded. Clinical symptoms, serum thyroxine and TRAb, thyroid ultrasound, and orbital computed tomography formed the basis for the diagnoses. Ficoll-Paque density gradient centrifugation was used to isolate PBMCs from about 10 ml of fresh peripheral blood. Total RNA was extracted with Trizol reagent, and quality was checked on an Agilent 2100 Bioanalyzer. CDR1 and CDR2 were assigned from the germline V gene as MGHRA and YSYEKL. V loses 0 bases, J loses 6 bases, and the germline ends lie 11 bases apart. The CDR3, from cysteine to phenylalanine, totals 14 residues. Kept here is only the CDR3 DNA, which spans 42 bases and is read in frame from base 1.

The TCR beta CDR3 regions were amplified from the RNA transcripts. The TCR CDR3 was subjected to a first round of RT-PCR using the HTBI primer set and the Qiagen OneStep RT-PCR kit. Libraries were constructed in a second round of multiplex PCR, after which size selection and purification were carried out. Sequencing of the libraries was done on an Illumina HiSeq2000 using paired-end 100 bp reads. As for the authors' bioinformatics: Raw data were processed with SOAPnuke, discarding reads with adapters, uncalled bases, mean Phred below 15, or no exact constant-primer or identifier match. High-quality paired reads were merged using COPE v1.2.5, and each unique nucleotide sequence was defined as a clonotype. MiTCR v1.1 was used to align clonotypes to the IMGT TRBV, TRBD and TRBJ reference segments. Only V-J combinations with frequency above 0.0001, covering 99% to 99.2% of repertoires, were analysed. The TCS score was defined as F50 (clonal expansion) divided by E x V (chaos), with BLOSUM62-based TCRdist calculated between CDR3 peptides within each V-J. Welch's t-statistics and random forest reduced around 550 V-J features to about 12, which were used in a naive Bayes classifier (R e1071). TCRdb trimmed the raw reads at Q25, called clones with MiXCR and kept productive beta chains. Here each entry gathers all rows of one CDR3 protein and keeps the most common genes and DNA. The V and J calls were not made by the authors but by TCRdb's processing. Within this sample are around 300,000 distinct CDR3 sequences, with around 20% of them counted one time only. Of the sample, roughly 60% falls within the top ten clones.

The sample holds a few counts of this clonotype. The clone's antigen remains unknown. No much larger clone exists at a distance of one base, and base qualities are not known. The sample consisted of blood. This TCR was recovered from a man younger than 45 with Graves' ophthalmopathy. This chain is built from TRBV4-1 and TRBJ1-1, with no D gene named confidently. CDR3 region: CASSQDKGLAEAFF. The nucleotides read TGCGCCAGCAGCCAAGATAAAGGGTTAGCTGAAGCTTTCTTT.